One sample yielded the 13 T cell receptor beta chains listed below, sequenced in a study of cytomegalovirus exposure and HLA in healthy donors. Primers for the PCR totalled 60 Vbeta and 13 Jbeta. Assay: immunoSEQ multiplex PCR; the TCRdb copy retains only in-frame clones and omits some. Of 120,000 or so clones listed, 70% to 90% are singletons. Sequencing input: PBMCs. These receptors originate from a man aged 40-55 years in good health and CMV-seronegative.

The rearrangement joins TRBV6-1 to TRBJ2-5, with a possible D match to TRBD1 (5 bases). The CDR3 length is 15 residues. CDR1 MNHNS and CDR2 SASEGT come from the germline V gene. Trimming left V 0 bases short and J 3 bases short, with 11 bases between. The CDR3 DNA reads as TGTGCCAGCAGTGAAGCGGGTGTCAGGGAAGAGACCCAGTACTTC. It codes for CASSEAGVREETQYF.

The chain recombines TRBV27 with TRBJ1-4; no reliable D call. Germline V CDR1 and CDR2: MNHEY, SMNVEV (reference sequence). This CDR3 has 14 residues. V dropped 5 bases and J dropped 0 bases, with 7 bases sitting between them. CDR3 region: CASSGQATNEKLFF. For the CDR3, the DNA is TGTGCCAGCAGTGGCCAGGCAACTAATGAAAAACTGTTTTTT.

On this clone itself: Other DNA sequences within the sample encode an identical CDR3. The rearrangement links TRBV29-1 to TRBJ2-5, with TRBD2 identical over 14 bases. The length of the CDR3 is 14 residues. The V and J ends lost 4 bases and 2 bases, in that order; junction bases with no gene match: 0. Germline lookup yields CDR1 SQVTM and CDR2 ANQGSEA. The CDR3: CSVGLAGGQETQYF. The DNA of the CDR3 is TGCAGCGTTGGACTAGCGGGGGGGCAAGAGACCCAGTACTTC.

DNA of the CDR3: TGTGCCAGCACGAGACAGCGAGAAAAACTGTTTTTT. Its protein is CASTRQREKLFF. V usage is TRBV6-6 and J usage is TRBJ1-4; D may be TRBD1 (5 bases). This CDR3 region has 12 residues. Germline CDR1 MNHNY, CDR2 SVGAGI (reference sequence). V lost 7 bases and J 8 bases, leaving 11 bases between the germline ends.

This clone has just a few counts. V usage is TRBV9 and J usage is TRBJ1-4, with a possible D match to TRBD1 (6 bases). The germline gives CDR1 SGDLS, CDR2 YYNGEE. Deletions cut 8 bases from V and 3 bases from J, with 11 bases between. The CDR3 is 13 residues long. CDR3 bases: TGTGCCAGGGACAGTTTAGCTAATGAAAAACTGTTTTTT. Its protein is CARDSLANEKLFF.

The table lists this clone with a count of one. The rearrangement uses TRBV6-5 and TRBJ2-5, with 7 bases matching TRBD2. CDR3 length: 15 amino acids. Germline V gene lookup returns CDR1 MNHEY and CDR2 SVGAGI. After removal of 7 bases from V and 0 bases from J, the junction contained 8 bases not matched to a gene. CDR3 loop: CASKLSGAYQETQYF. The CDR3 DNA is TGTGCCAGCAAGCTGAGCGGGGCGTACCAAGAGACCCAGTACTTC.

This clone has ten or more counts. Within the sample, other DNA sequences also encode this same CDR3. For the CDR3, the DNA is TGTGCCAGCTCATACACCATAGGAGGGTGGACTGGCGAGCAGTACTTC. It specifies CASSYTIGGWTGEQYF. The J gene is TRBJ2-7, the V gene TRBV18, with D possibly matching TRBD2 (6 bases). The germline gives CDR1 KGHSH, CDR2 LQKENI. With 5 bases removed from V and 6 bases from J, the gap between germline ends came to 23 bases. This CDR3 is built from 16 residues.

CDR3 loop: CASSVDPGQGQPQHF. As DNA, the CDR3 is TGTGCCAGCAGCGTAGACCCAGGACAGGGTCAGCCCCAGCATTTT. This sequence joins TRBV9 and TRBJ1-5; TRBD1 aligns across 8 bases. The ends lost 0 bases at V and 6 bases at J; junction bases unmatched: 5. Germline V gene sequence: CDR1 SGDLS, CDR2 YYNGEE. The CDR3 totals 15 residues.

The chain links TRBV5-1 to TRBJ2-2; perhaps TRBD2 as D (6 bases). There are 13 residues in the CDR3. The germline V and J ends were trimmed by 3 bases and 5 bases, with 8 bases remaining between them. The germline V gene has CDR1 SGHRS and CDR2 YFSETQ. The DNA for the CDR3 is TGCGCCAGCAGCTCTGGGGGGACCGGGGAGCTGTTTTTT. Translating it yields CASSSGGTGELFF. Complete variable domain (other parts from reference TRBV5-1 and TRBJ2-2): KAGVTQTPRYLIKTRGQQVTLSCSPISGHRSVSWYQQTPGQGLQFLFEYFSETQRNKGNFPGRFSGRQFSNSRSEMNVSTLELGDSALYLCASSSGGTGELFFGEGSRLTVL.

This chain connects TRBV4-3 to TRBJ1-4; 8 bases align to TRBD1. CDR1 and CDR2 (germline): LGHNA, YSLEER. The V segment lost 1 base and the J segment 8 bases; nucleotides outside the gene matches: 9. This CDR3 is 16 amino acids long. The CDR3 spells CASSQGMTGAGEKLFF. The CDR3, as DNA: TGCGCCAGCAGCCAAGGAATGACAGGGGCCGGGGAAAAACTGTTTTTT.

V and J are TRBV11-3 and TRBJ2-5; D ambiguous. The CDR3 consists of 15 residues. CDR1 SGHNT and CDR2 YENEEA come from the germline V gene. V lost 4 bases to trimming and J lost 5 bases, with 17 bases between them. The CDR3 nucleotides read TGTGCCAGCAGCTCCTCCCCGGGTCGGCCGGAGACCCAGTACTTC. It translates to CASSSSPGRPETQYF.

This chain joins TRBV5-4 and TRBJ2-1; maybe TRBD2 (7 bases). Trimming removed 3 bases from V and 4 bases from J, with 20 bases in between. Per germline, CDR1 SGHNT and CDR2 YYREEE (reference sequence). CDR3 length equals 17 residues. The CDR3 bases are TGTGCCAGCAGCTCGCGACCGAGGGGGAGGGGATACAATGAGCAGTTCTTC. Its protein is CASSSRPRGRGYNEQFF.

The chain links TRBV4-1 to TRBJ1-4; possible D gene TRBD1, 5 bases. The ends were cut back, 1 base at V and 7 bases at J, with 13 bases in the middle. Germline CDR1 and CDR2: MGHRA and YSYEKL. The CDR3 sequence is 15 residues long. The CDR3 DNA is TGCGCCAGCAGCCAAGGCGGGACGGAGGGTGAAAAACTGTTTTTT. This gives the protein CASSQGGTEGEKLFF.